This T cell receptor (beta chain) emerged from a study of vaccination effects on CD4 cells after COVID-19. About the study: Participants received two doses of either the BNT162b2 or mRNA-1273 vaccine. Overall study findings and caveats: Healthy vaccinees showed cross-reactivity with common cold coronaviruses in only 1 of 255 vaccine-induced clones. Clones induced by infection and by vaccine showed marked clonal contraction late after vaccination.

TCRdb keeps only in-frame clones here, not all; method: immunoSEQ multiplex PCR. The sample yields roughly 76,000 clones, around 74% seen once. A note on this clone: Its antigen is not identified.

Germline V gives CDR1 SGHDT, CDR2 YYEEEE. The CDR3 length is 15 residues. Trimming left V 4 bases short and J 4 bases short, with 12 bases between. In the ViraFEST assay, antigen-specific CD4+ clonotypes were identified by expansion after peptide-pool stimulation. A 10-day culture period preceded the isolation of CD4+ T cells. Replacing half the medium with IL-2 medium was done on days 3 and 7. V and J are TRBV5-6 and TRBJ1-6, with D hard to call. The sequence came from a human donor who received a COVID-19 vaccine. Sequencing was performed on CD4+ T cells from PBMCs cultured with HCoV-229E spike peptides, taken before COVID-19 vaccination. CDR3 sequence: CASSPRGDYNSPLHF. The CDR3 coding sequence is TGTGCCAGCAGCCCTCGCGGGGATTATAATTCACCCCTCCACTTT.